This T cell receptor beta chain is from a study of beta chain features in type 1 diabetes. CDR1 and CDR2 from the germline V gene are MDHEN and SYDVKM. Germline trimming cut 3 bases from V and 2 bases from J; bases unmatched to any gene: 4. This CDR3 has 17 residues. TCRB transcripts that were expressed got sequenced, as all of the isolated RNA had been reverse transcribed. The method was immunoSEQ multiplex PCR; TCRdb's version includes in-frame clones alone and lacks a portion of them. Among 900,000 or so clones listed, about 17% were seen once. This clone was seen only a few times. This TCR was recovered from a woman aged 18-29 years in good health. Material: naive CD4+ T cells from blood. The gene calls are TRBV28 and TRBJ2-6; TRBD1 matches 10 bases. DNA for the CDR3: TGTGCCAGCAGTTTTGGGACAGGGGTGGCTGGGGCCAACGTCCTGACTTTC. Its protein product is CASSFGTGVAGANVLTF.